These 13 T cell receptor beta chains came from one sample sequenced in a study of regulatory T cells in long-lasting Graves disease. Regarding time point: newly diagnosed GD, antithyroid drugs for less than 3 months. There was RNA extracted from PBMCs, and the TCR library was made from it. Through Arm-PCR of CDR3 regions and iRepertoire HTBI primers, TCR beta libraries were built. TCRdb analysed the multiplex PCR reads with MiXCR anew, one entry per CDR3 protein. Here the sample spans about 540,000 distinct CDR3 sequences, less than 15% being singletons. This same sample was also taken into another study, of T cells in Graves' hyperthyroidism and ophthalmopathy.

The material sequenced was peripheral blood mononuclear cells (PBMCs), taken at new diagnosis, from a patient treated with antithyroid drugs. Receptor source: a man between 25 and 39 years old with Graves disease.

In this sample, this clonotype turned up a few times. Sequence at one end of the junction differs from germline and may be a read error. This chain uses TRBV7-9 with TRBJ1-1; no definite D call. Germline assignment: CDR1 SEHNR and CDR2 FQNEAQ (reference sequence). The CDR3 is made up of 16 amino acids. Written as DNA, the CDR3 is TGTGCCAGCAGCTTCCCCCCCTACATGAAAAGGACTGAAGTTTTCTTT. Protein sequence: CASSFPPYMKRTEVFF.

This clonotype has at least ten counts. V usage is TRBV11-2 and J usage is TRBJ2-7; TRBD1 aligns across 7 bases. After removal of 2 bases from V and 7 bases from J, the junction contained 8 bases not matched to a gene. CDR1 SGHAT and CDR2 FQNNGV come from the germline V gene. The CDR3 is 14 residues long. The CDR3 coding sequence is TGTGCCAGCAGCTTAAGTGAGGGGGCGGAGGAGCAGTACTTC. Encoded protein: CASSLSEGAEEQYF.

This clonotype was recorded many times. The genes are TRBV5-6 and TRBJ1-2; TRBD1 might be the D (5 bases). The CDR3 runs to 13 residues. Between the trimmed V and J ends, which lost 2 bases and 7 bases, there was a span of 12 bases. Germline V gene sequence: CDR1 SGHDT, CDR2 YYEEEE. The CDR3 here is CASSFTGTGGYTF. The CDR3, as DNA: TGTGCCAGCAGCTTTACGGGGACGGGTGGCTACACCTTC. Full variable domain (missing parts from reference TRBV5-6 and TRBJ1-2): DAGVTQSPTHLIKTRGQQVTLRCSPKSGHDTVSWYQQALGQGPQFIFQYYEEEERQRGNFPDRFSGHQFPNYSSELNVNALLLGDSALYLCASSFTGTGGYTFGSGTRLTVV.

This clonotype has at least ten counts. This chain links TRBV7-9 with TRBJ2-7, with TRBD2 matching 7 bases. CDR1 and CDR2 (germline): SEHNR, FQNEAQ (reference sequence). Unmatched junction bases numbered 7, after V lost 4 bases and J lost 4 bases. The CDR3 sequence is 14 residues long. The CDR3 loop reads CASSYKSGTYEQYF. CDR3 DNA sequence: TGTGCCAGCAGCTATAAAAGCGGGACTTACGAGCAGTACTTC.

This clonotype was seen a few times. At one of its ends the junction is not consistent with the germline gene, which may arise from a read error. The CDR3 loop is CASSFPEGHYNELFF. Written as DNA, the CDR3 is TGTGCCAGCAGTTTCCCGGAGGGCCACTACAATGAGCTGTTCTTC. The V gene is TRBV12-3 or TRBV12-4, the J gene TRBJ2-1; perhaps TRBD2 as D (6 bases). The CDR3 runs 15 residues.

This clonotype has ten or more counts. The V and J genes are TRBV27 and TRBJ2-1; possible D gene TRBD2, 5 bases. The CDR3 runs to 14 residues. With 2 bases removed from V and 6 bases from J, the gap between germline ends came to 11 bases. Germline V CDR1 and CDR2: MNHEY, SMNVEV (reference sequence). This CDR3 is CASSLKGASNEQFF. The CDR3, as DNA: TGTGCCAGCAGTTTAAAGGGAGCCAGCAATGAGCAGTTCTTC.

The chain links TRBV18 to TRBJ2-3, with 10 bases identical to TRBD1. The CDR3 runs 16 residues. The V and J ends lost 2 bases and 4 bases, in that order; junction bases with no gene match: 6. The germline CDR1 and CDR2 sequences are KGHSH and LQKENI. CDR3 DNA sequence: TGTGCCAGCTCACCAATGACAGGGGGCGCGGCAGATACGCAGTATTTT. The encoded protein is CASSPMTGGAADTQYF.

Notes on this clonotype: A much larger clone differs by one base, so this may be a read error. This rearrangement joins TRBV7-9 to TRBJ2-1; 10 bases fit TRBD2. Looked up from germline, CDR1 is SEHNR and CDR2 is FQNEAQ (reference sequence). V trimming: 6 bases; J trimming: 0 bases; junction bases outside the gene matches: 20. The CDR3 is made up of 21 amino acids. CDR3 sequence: CASSFPRRGIAGGPSYNEQFF. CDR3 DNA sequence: TGTGCCAGCAGTTTCCCGAGAAGGGGAATAGCGGGAGGCCCCTCCTACAATGAGCAGTTCTTC.

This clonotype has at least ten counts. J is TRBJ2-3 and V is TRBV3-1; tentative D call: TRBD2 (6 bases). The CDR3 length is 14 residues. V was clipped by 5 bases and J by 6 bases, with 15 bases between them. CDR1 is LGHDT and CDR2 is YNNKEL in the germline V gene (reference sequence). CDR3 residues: CASSGTSSSDTQYF. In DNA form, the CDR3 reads TGTGCCAGCAGCGGGACTTCTAGTTCTGATACGCAGTATTTT.

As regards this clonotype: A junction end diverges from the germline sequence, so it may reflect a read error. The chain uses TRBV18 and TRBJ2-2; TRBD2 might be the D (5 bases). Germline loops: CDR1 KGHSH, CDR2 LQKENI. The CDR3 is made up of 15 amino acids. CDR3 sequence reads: CASSRHPADTGELSF. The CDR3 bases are TGTGCCAGCTCCCGACATCCTGCTGACACCGGGGAGCTGTCTTTT.

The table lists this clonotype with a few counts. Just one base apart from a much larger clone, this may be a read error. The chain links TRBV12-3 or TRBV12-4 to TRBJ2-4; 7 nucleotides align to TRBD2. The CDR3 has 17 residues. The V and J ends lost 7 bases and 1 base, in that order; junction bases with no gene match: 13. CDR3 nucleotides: TGTGCCAGCAATGACTTCCGGACTAGTCGGGCCAAAAACATTCAGTACTTC. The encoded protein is CASNDFRTSRAKNIQYF.

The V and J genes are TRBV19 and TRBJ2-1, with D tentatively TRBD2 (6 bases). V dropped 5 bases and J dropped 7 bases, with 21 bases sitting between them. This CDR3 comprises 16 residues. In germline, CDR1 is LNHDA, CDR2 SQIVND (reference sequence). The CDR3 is CASSPSNIAAINEQFF. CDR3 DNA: TGTGCCAGTAGTCCCTCCAATATAGCGGCCATAAATGAGCAGTTCTTC.

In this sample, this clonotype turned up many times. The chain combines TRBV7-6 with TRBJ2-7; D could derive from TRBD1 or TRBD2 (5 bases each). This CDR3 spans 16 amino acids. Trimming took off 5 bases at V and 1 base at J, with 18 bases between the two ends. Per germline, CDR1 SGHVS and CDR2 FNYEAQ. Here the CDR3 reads CASSRGGGGESYEQYF. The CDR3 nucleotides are TGTGCCAGCAGCCGTGGGGGTGGGGGTGAATCCTACGAGCAGTACTTC.